Below, 11 T cell receptor beta chains from the same sample are listed, as sequenced in a study of technical replicates of blood from four donors. The table came from immunoSEQ multiplex PCR; TCRdb's copy has only in-frame clones and leaves some out. The sample consists of 85,000 to 100,000 clones, around 95% of them appearing once. The specimen sequenced was T cells isolated from PBMCs. The receptors here all came from a human donor in good health.

Written as DNA, the CDR3 is TGTGCCAGCAGCGGGACAGGGGTAAAGGGCTATGGCTACACCTTC. Its protein is CASSGTGVKGYGYTF. The J gene is TRBJ1-2, the V gene TRBV9; 9 nucleotides agree with TRBD1. This CDR3 has 15 amino acids. Germline CDR1 is SGDLS and CDR2 is YYNGEE. Unmatched junction bases numbered 7, after V lost 3 bases and J lost 4 bases.

The rearrangement uses TRBV5-4 and TRBJ2-7, with D possibly being TRBD1 (6 bases). In germline, CDR1 is SGHNT, CDR2 YYREEE (reference sequence). Trimming took 4 bases from V and 5 from J, leaving 19 bases between them. This CDR3 region has 15 residues. CDR3 amino acids: CASSTNWGPGNEQYF. The CDR3 coding sequence is TGTGCCAGCAGCACTAATTGGGGGCCAGGGAACGAGCAGTACTTC.

This chain links TRBV10-2 with TRBJ2-1; no clear D gene. The V end lost 4 bases, the J end lost 6 bases, and 10 bases lay between the germline ends. Per the germline V gene, CDR1 is WSHSY and CDR2 is SAAADI. CDR3 length: 13 amino acids. CDR3 nucleotides: TGCGCCAGCAGTGTATCAGGTACCAATGAGCAGTTCTTC. The encoded protein is CASSVSGTNEQFF.

The chain joins TRBV28 to TRBJ2-3; TRBD1 agrees at 7 bases. This CDR3 is 15 amino acids long. V dropped 5 bases and J dropped 5; count of bases not matched to a gene: 10. Germline assignment: CDR1 MDHEN and CDR2 SYDVKM. The DNA for the CDR3 is TGTGCCAGCAGTGCGTACAGGGGTTTGCAAGATACGCAGTATTTT. Amino acids: CASSAYRGLQDTQYF.

The chain has TRBV6-1 and TRBJ2-3, with D tentatively TRBD1 (6 bases). The V end lost 9 bases, the J end lost 2 bases, and 15 bases lay between the germline ends. This CDR3 has 14 residues. Per germline, CDR1 MNHNS and CDR2 SASEGT. The CDR3 region is CARGLQGSTDTQYF. The CDR3 bases are TGTGCCAGGGGCCTACAGGGATCCACAGATACGCAGTATTTT.

The chain joins TRBV4-1 to TRBJ1-5, with a weak D call TRBD1 (5 bases). Germline values: CDR1 MGHRA, CDR2 YSYEKL. The CDR3 is 16 residues long. V lost 2 bases to trimming and J lost 3 bases, with 14 bases between them. The CDR3 loop is CASSQPSGGLNQPQHF. CDR3 bases: TGCGCCAGCAGCCAACCCTCCGGGGGACTCAATCAGCCCCAGCATTTT.

This sequence joins TRBV28 and TRBJ2-5; D possibly corresponds to TRBD2 (5 bases). This CDR3 region has 14 residues. Trimming shortened V by 3 bases and J by 3 bases, and 11 bases separated the two germline ends. Germline loops: CDR1 MDHEN, CDR2 SYDVKM. The chain's CDR3 is CASSFLLEEETQYF. The CDR3 nucleotides read TGTGCCAGCAGTTTTCTATTGGAGGAAGAGACCCAGTACTTC.

Written as DNA, the CDR3 is TGTGCCAGCAGTTCGGGACTAGCGGGTGAGCAGTTCTTC. Residues: CASSSGLAGEQFF. This chain links TRBV6-6 with TRBJ2-1; 12 nucleotides line up with TRBD2. This CDR3 contains 13 residues. V lost 4 bases and J lost 9; bases outside the gene matches: 1. In germline, CDR1 is MNHNY, CDR2 SVGAGI (reference sequence).

The genes are TRBV9 and TRBJ2-2, with D possibly matching TRBD2 (7 bases). The germline V gene encodes CDR1 SGDLS and CDR2 YYNGEE. CDR3 length equals 17 residues. The V end lost 0 bases, the J end lost 0 bases, and 12 bases lay between the germline ends. CDR3 region: CASSVARGATNTGELFF. The DNA for the CDR3 is TGTGCCAGCAGCGTAGCTCGGGGGGCCACGAACACCGGGGAGCTGTTTTTT.

The chain uses TRBV10-1 and TRBJ2-1; D is perhaps TRBD1 (6 bases). V was trimmed by 2 bases and J by 9 bases, leaving 17 bases between them. The germline CDR1 and CDR2 sequences are WNHNN and SYGVQD (reference sequence). The length of the CDR3 is 15 residues. The CDR3 region is CASSEGDIPTGEQFF. Written as DNA, the CDR3 is TGCGCCAGCAGTGAGGGGGACATCCCCACCGGTGAGCAGTTCTTC.

The genes are TRBV19 and TRBJ1-5; 7 bases are a match to TRBD1. The CDR3 is 13 amino acids. V was pared by 8 bases and J by 2 bases, with 3 bases of the junction left unmatched. Germline CDR1 is LNHDA and CDR2 is SQIVND (reference sequence). In DNA form, the CDR3 reads TGTGCCAGTCTTGACAGGGGCAATCAGCCCCAGCATTTT. It is translated as CASLDRGNQPQHF.